A single sample is the source of the 5 T cell receptor beta chains below, sequenced in a study of lymphopenia after photon versus proton radiotherapy (dated 2019 in TCRdb). Libraries were built with the immunoSEQ multiplex PCR assay. Held by TCRdb, this immuneACCESS table contains in-frame sequences only and omits some clones. Under half of the omission traces to an unresolved V gene where checked; the cause of the rest is unknown. In this sample the table shows tens of thousands of clones, around 88% of which occur a single time. In total, the top ten clones hold around 1.4% of the sample. The input for sequencing was peripheral blood, taken from a patient treated with proton-based radiotherapy. All receptors derive from a man aged 60 to 75 with pancreatic cancer.

This clone appeared a single time. The rearrangement joins TRBV4-2 to TRBJ1-5; 7 bases agree with TRBD1. The CDR3 runs 18 residues. V dropped 0 bases and J dropped 2; count of bases not matched to a gene: 10. CDR1 and CDR2 (germline): LGHNA, YNFKEQ. The CDR3 nucleotides are TGTGCCAGCAGCCAAGATATAAAGGGGGCTGACGGCAATCAGCCCCAGCATTTT. It codes for CASSQDIKGADGNQPQHF.

This chain uses TRBV18 with TRBJ2-2, with 10 bases matching TRBD2. Germline CDR1 is KGHSH and CDR2 is LQKENI. V was pared by 2 bases and J by 1 base, with 1 base of the junction left unmatched. This CDR3 has 16 amino acids. CDR3 amino acids: CASSPLAGGNTGELFF. DNA of the CDR3: TGTGCCAGCTCACCATTAGCGGGAGGGAACACCGGGGAGCTGTTTTTT.

The chain joins TRBV18 to TRBJ2-5; D not resolved. CDR3 length: 11 residues. With 1 base removed from V and 3 bases from J, the gap between germline ends came to 0 bases. In germline, CDR1 is KGHSH, CDR2 LQKENI. The CDR3 nucleotides are TGTGCCAGCTCACCACAAGAGACCCAGTACTTC. Its protein is CASSPQETQYF. Variable domain in full (rest from reference TRBV18 and TRBJ2-5): NAGVMQNPRHLVRRRGQEARLRCSPMKGHSHVYWYRQLPEEGLKFMVYLQKENIIDESGMPKERFSAEFPKEGPSILRIQQVVRGDSAAYFCASSPQETQYFGPGTRLLVL.

The J gene is TRBJ1-4, the V gene TRBV16, with D possibly being TRBD1 (5 bases). Germline loops: CDR1 KGHSY, CDR2 FQNENV. Trimming removed 3 bases from V and 4 bases from J, with 9 bases in between. The CDR3 runs 14 residues. CDR3 in amino acids: CASSQRGRNEKLFF. The CDR3 nucleotides read TGTGCCAGCAGCCAGAGGGGACGTAATGAAAAACTGTTTTTT.

The CDR3 DNA sequence: TGTGCCATCAGACTAGCGGGAATTTCGAATGAGCAGTTCTTC. This translates into CAIRLAGISNEQFF. The chain has TRBV10-3 and TRBJ2-1; 10 bases map to TRBD2. This CDR3 contains 14 residues. J gave up 7 bases and V 6 bases, and 6 bases lay outside the gene matches. Per the germline V gene, CDR1 is ENHRY and CDR2 is SYGVKD.